This TCR beta chain comes out of a study of blood T cell repertoires in COVID-19. Clones were sequenced by immunoSEQ multiplex PCR, and TCRdb holds only the in-frame ones, with some missing. The repertoire holds around 200,000 clones, around nine tenths seen once, with less than 1.5% in the top ten. The V end lost 8 bases, the J end lost 0 bases, and 14 bases lay between the germline ends. The CDR3 runs to 15 residues. Germline-derived CDR1 and CDR2 are SEHNR and FQNEAQ (reference sequence). The clonotype was recovered from a man aged 30 to 39 with acute or convalescent COVID-19. Sequenced sample: peripheral blood. This rearrangement joins TRBV7-9 to TRBJ2-1; D gene ambiguous. CDR3 nucleotide sequence: TGTGCCAGCTGCCTACTGAATCCCTCCTACAATGAGCAGTTCTTC. Translating it yields CASCLLNPSYNEQFF.